Shown below are 2 T cell receptor beta chains from a single sample sequenced in a study of T cell repertoires in cytomegalovirus infection. Their cognate antigens are unknown. TCRdb itself ran the reads through MiXCR, one entry per CDR3 protein. The sample records around 130,000 distinct CDR3 sequences, roughly 25% being singletons. Sequenced sample: PBMCs, sequenced either directly or after in vitro stimulation (not recorded which). These receptors were collected from a human donor in good health (CMV status not recorded). Some clones in this sample may be carry-over from other donors' samples.

This clonotype was seen a few times. This chain links TRBV18 with TRBJ2-1, with D unclear. The CDR3 has 14 amino acids. V shed 3 bases and J shed 2 bases, with 8 bases lying between them. Germline V lookup: CDR1 KGHSH, CDR2 LQKENI. CDR3 bases: TGTGCCAGCTCACCCCCTAGTGCCTACAATGAGCAGTTCTTC. Protein product: CASSPPSAYNEQFF.

J is TRBJ1-3 and V is TRBV18, with D possibly matching TRBD1 (6 bases). From germline, CDR1 is KGHSH and CDR2 LQKENI. This CDR3 has 15 amino acids. Trimming cost V 3 bases and J 4 bases, with 13 bases left between them. The CDR3 sequence: CASSPKQGSGNTIYF. CDR3 in DNA: TGTGCCAGCTCACCTAAACAGGGTTCCGGAAACACCATATATTTT.